The T cell receptor beta chain described here comes from a study of blood T cell repertoires in COVID-19. Assay used: immunoSEQ multiplex PCR; TCRdb lists only in-frame clones, some missing. The data hold tens of thousands of clones, with roughly 80% observed a single time. The ends were cut back, 2 bases at V and 8 bases at J, with 6 bases in the middle. Germline V gene lookup returns CDR1 MNHEY and CDR2 SMNVEV (reference sequence). The CDR3 totals 12 residues. The rearrangement links TRBV27 to TRBJ1-4, with a possible D match to TRBD1 (6 bases). The sample comprised peripheral blood. The sequence was collected from a woman older than 75 with acute or convalescent COVID-19. The CDR3 region has the DNA TGTGCCAGCAGTTTAAGGGGGGAAAAACTGTTTTTT. It specifies CASSLRGEKLFF.